These T cell receptor beta chains were read from a single sample in a study of CD8+CD57+ T cells in acquired aplastic anemia. TCRdb re-analysed the reads in MiXCR, keeping a single row per CDR3 protein. This table holds 250,000 to 300,000 distinct CDR3 sequences, roughly 50% found once. Input material: sorted CD4+, CD8+, or CD8+CD57+ T cells (not recorded which) from PBMCs. These receptors came from a human donor with severe aplastic anemia or a healthy control (not recorded which). Both conserved end residues are part of each CDR3. Each record gives: V gene, D gene, clone size, J gene, CDR3 DNA, CDR3 protein. The D gene is left open where the match is weak. Clone size is shown for a subset of rows, as once, few, many or a class of expanded clone.

>TRBV6-5|.|.|TRBJ2-2
TGTGCCAGCAGTTGGAAGGGAGGGAACACCGGGGAGCTGTTTTTT
CASSWKGGNTGELFF
>TRBV20-1|TRBD2|.|TRBJ2-3
TGCAGTGCTAGAGATCGGGGACTAGCGGGCACAGATACGCAGTATTTT
CSARDRGLAGTDTQYF
>TRBV20-1|TRBD1|.|TRBJ2-7
TGCAGTGCGGAACACTCCGGGACAGGGACCTACGAGCAGTACTTC
CSAEHSGTGTYEQYF
>TRBV4-1|.|.|TRBJ1-6
TGCGCCAGCAGCCAATTCCCCCGGGCCCTTGATAATTGGGGTTCACCCCTCTACTTT
CASSQFPRALDNWGSPLYF
>TRBV6-5|TRBD2|many|TRBJ2-5
TGTGCCAGCAGCCGACTAGCGGGGGGGAGAGAGACCCAGTACTTC
CASSRLAGGRETQYF
>TRBV28|.|.|TRBJ1-2
TGTGCCAGCAGTTTACCCGTGGGGGTGGACTATGGCTACACCTTC
CASSLPVGVDYGYTF
>TRBV7-9|.|many|TRBJ1-2
TGTGCCAGCAGCTTGTCTGACAATAGCTACACCTTC
CASSLSDNSYTF
>TRBV19|.|many|TRBJ2-1
TGTGCCAGTACGGACGTTTACAATGAGCAGTTCTTC
CASTDVYNEQFF
>TRBV29-1|.|.|TRBJ2-5
TGCAGCGTCCCCAAGGGAACCCAGTACTTC
CSVPKGTQYF
>TRBV5-5|.|many|TRBJ1-5
TGTGCCAGCAGCCTGGGCAGGGTTGATAGCAATCAGCCCCAGCATTTT
CASSLGRVDSNQPQHF
>TRBV12-3/TRBV12-4|.|.|TRBJ1-2
TGTGCCAGCGGTCCTCGGGACCTTACGGGCTACACCTTC
CASGPRDLTGYTF
>TRBV10-3|TRBD2|few|TRBJ2-7
TGTGCCATCACGGACGGGACTAGCGGGGGCTACGAGCAGTACTTC
CAITDGTSGGYEQYF
>TRBV6-1|TRBD1|once|TRBJ2-7
TGTGCCAGCAGTGGCGGGACAGGCTACGAGCAGTACTTC
CASSGGTGYEQYF
>TRBV15|.|.|TRBJ1-1
TGTGCCACCAGCAGCGGGGTTGAAGCTTTCTTT
CATSSGVEAFF
>TRBV19|TRBD1|many|TRBJ2-1
TGTGCCAGTAGTGAGGACAGGAGCTCCTACAATGAGCAGTTCTTC
CASSEDRSSYNEQFF
>TRBV5-1|.|once|TRBJ1-2
TGCGCCAGCAGCTCTGGGATCGGGGTAGGGTATGGCTACACCTTC
CASSSGIGVGYGYTF
>TRBV20-1|TRBD1|few|TRBJ1-2
TGCAGCGTGCCCGGGACAGGGAATGGCTACACCTTC
CSVPGTGNGYTF
>TRBV20-1|.|.|TRBJ2-7
TGCAGTGCTAGAAGCGGGACAGGCATCTCCTACGAGCAGTACTTC
CSARSGTGISYEQYF
>TRBV7-9|.|few|TRBJ1-2
TGTGCCAGCAGCTTAGTGATCGGCAGTAACTATGGCTACACCTTC
CASSLVIGSNYGYTF
>TRBV18|.|.|TRBJ1-5
TGTGCCAGCTCACCGTTCCGGGCAAGGGACCAGCCCCAGCATTTT
CASSPFRARDQPQHF
>TRBV5-1|TRBD2|.|TRBJ2-2
TGCGCCAGCAGCTGGCTAGCGGGAGGCACCGGGGAGCTGTTTTTT
CASSWLAGGTGELFF
>TRBV7-3|.|.|TRBJ2-7
TGTGCCAGCAGCTTAGATGCGGGGACCACCTACGAGCAGTACTTC
CASSLDAGTTYEQYF
>TRBV9|.|few|TRBJ1-1
TGTGCCAGCAGCGTAGCTCTGGGGAACACTGAAGCTTTCTTT
CASSVALGNTEAFF
>TRBV6-5|TRBD1|many|TRBJ1-5
TGTGCCAGCAGTCTACAGGGGGCAGGAGGCAATCAGCCCCAGCATTTT
CASSLQGAGGNQPQHF
>TRBV10-1|.|.|TRBJ2-7
TGTGCCAGCAGTTTATCGGTGACGGGGGACTACGAGCAGTACTTC
CASSLSVTGDYEQYF
>TRBV20-1|.|.|TRBJ2-2
TGCAGTGCAGGGTTTCTGGGGGAGCTGTTTTTT
CSAGFLGELFF
>TRBV2|.|many|TRBJ1-5
TGTGCCAGCAGTGGGGAGAAGAATCAGCCCCAGCATTTT
CASSGEKNQPQHF